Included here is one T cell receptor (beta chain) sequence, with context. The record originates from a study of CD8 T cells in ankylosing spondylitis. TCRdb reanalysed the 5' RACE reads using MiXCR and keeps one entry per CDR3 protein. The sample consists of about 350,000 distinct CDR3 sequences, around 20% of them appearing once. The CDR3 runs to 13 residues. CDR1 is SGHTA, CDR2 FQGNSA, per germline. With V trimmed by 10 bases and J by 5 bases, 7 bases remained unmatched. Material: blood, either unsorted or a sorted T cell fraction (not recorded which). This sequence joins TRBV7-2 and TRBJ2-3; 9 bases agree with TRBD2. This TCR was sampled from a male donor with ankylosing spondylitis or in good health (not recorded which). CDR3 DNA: TGTGCCACCCGATGGCGGGGGGGAGATACGCAGTATTTT. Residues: CATRWRGGDTQYF.